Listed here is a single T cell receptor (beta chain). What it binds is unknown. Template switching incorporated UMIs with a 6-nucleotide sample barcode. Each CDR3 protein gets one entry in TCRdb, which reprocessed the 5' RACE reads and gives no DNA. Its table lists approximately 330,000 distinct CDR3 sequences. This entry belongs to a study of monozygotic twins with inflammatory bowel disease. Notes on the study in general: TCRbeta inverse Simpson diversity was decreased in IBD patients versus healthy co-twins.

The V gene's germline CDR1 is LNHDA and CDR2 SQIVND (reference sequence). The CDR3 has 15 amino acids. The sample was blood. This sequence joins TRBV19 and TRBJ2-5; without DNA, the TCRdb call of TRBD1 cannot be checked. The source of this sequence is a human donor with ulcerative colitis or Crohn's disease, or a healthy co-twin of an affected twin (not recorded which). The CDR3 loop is CASSPDRRGGETQYF.